This TCR beta chain was captured in a study of OX40 agonist ivuxolimab in advanced cancers. The overall study: Allowance was made for prior anti-PD-1, anti-PD-L1 or anti-CTLA-4 therapy, and roughly 40% had some. Three dose-escalation patients had partial responses: one with hepatocellular carcinoma and two with cutaneous melanoma.

This CDR3 is built from 13 residues. CDR1 is SGHTA and CDR2 is FQGTGA in the germline V gene. The V end was cut by 3 bases, the J end by 6 bases, with 11 bases between. The table came from immunoSEQ multiplex PCR; TCRdb's copy has only in-frame clones and leaves some out. The sample comprises about 55,000 clones, 84% of which are singletons, and 1.2% rests with the top ten. Broader study findings: CD8+ T cells (on average) carried more expanded clones than CD4+ T cells. There was clonal expansion of CD4+ and CD8+ blood T cells by week 6 at 0.1 to 3.0 mg/kg.

To note about this clone: Its antigen remains unidentified.

The sequence derives from an adult with an advanced solid tumor such as melanoma, head and neck, liver or kidney cancer. The chain carries TRBV7-3 and TRBJ1-2; D is undetermined. The sequenced sample was CD4+ or CD8+ T cells sorted from blood, obtained in a trial of the OX40 agonist ivuxolimab. CDR3 sequence reads: CASSFPGRHGYTF. CDR3 nucleotides: TGTGCCAGCAGCTTCCCTGGGAGGCATGGCTACACCTTC.